This TCR beta chain was identified during a study of STAT5B mutations in CD4+ large granular lymphocyte leukemia. Generated by immunoSEQ multiplex PCR, the TCRdb table keeps only in-frame clones and is missing some. The sample includes about 48,000 clones, about 70% of them seen just once. About this clone: The antigen remains unidentified.

Regarding the study as a whole: Approximately 25% of private leukemic clonotypes occurred rarely in other patients' non-leukemic repertoires. Top patient clones used TRBV06 genes more often: 8/27 versus 2/35 in controls.

The CDR3 runs to 12 residues. Trimming pared 6 bases from V and 8 bases from J, leaving 10 bases between. From germline, CDR1 is SGHTA and CDR2 FQGTGA. The J gene is TRBJ2-2, the V gene TRBV7-3; TRBD2 is a possible D gene (5 bases). The sample taken for sequencing was CD4+ T cells from blood buffy coats. The clonotype comes from a human donor in good health. The CDR3 sequence: CASRLAGGELFF. CDR3 sequence (DNA): TGTGCCAGCAGGCTAGCCGGGGGGGAGCTGTTTTTT.